This record concerns one TCR beta chain sequence. No cognate antigen has been identified for it. Base quality data are lacking; no much larger clone is found one base away. This record comes from a study of technical replicates of blood from several donors (dated by TCRdb to the late 2010s). The V end loses 4 bases and the J end loses 7 bases, and a stretch of 24 bases separates them. The CDR3 spans 17 residues, from the cysteine through the phenylalanine. The entry retains the CDR3 DNA only, 51 bases that are in frame from base 1. The germline V gene supplies CDR1 SGDLS and CDR2 YYNGEE. To prepare the library, the immunoSEQ multiplex PCR assay was applied. As stored in TCRdb, this immuneACCESS dataset retains in-frame rearrangements with V and J assigned. A fraction of the clones does not appear; measured against another copy, unresolved V genes explain less than half of the discrepancy, and the remainder lacks a known reason. The sample yields approximately 75,000 clones; around 97% were counted once. Of the sample, roughly 0.2% falls within the top ten clones.

Rearrangement joined TRBV9 to TRBJ1-5, and TRBD1 may be the D gene, going by 6 matching bases. The sequence was collected from a human donor in good health. The sequenced material came from T cells isolated from PBMCs. The CDR3 amino acid sequence is: CASSPRGDKFSRQPQHF. The DNA sequence is given as TGTGCCAGCAGCCCAAGAGGGGACAAGTTTTCTAGGCAGCCCCAGCATTTT.